This T cell receptor beta chain was recovered during a study of identical twins. Study outcomes and limitations: The degree of excess twin sharing was weaker in beta out-of-frame sequences. Monozygotic twins shared more out-of-frame TCR alpha than recombination models predicted.

Template switching created a universal primer site, and the cDNA included unique molecular identifiers. Each CDR3 protein is one row after TCRdb ran MiXCR on the 5' RACE reads. The table lists about 690,000 distinct CDR3 sequences, 5.5% to 7.5% of them singletons, with roughly 1.8% in the top ten. This clonotype has ten or more counts. Its antigen remains unknown. Germline V gene lookup returns CDR1 LNHNV and CDR2 YYDKDF (reference sequence). With 6 bases clipped from V and 5 bases from J, the junction kept 14 bases outside the gene matches. The CDR3 sequence is 16 residues long. This chain uses TRBV15 with TRBJ2-5; 8 bases match TRBD2. This TCR was recovered from a man aged 18 to 29 in good health. Sequenced input: naive T cells sorted from blood. The CDR3 loop is CATRSIYGRAVETQYF. CDR3 nucleotide sequence: TGTGCCACCAGATCTATTTACGGGAGGGCCGTGGAGACCCAGTACTTC.